The entry that follows covers one T cell receptor beta chain sequence. The target antigen is unknown. The data belong to a study of monozygotic twins with inflammatory bowel disease. Study-wide findings and caveats: Findings did not support one strong IBD-associated signal or clonotype. Reduced clonotype sharing with other individuals was observed in IBD patients relative to healthy twins, especially with disease activity.

TCRdb reanalyzed the 5' RACE reads, giving one entry per CDR3 protein sequence and no DNA. The sample holds hundreds of thousands of distinct CDR3 sequences. This clonotype was obtained from a human donor with ulcerative colitis or Crohn's disease, or a healthy co-twin of an affected twin (not recorded which). The sequencing sample was made of blood.

The CDR3 region is CASSTDRGRMNEQFF. The chain employs TRBV19 and TRBJ2-1; TCRdb's D call of TRBD1 is untestable without DNA. Germline V gene lookup returns CDR1 LNHDA and CDR2 SQIVND (reference sequence). The CDR3 is 15 amino acids.